The 13 T cell receptor beta chains below were found in one sample sequenced in a study of graft-versus-host responses after intestinal transplantation. TCRdb keeps only in-frame clones here, not all; method: immunoSEQ multiplex PCR. The sample consists of about 25,000 clones, 80% to 95% of them appearing once. Sequenced here: PBMCs, sampled 18 days after transplant. These receptors all stem from a human patient who received an intestinal transplant, so some T cells may come from the graft donor.

The CDR3 DNA reads TGCAGCGGAGGCCTAGCCAGGGAGCAGTTCTTC. This sequence encodes CSGGLAREQFF. The chain uses TRBV29-1 and TRBJ2-1; maybe TRBD2 (5 bases). Germline V lookup: CDR1 SQVTM, CDR2 ANQGSEA. V lost 7 bases to trimming and J lost 10 bases, with 14 bases between them. The CDR3 sequence is 11 residues long.

V gene TRBV7-2 combines with J gene TRBJ1-5; D unclear. The CDR3 has 13 residues. The germline V gene encodes CDR1 SGHTA and CDR2 FQGNSA. V lost 2 bases and J 4 bases, leaving 6 bases between the germline ends. CDR3 in DNA: TGTGCCAGCAGCTTATGGGAGAATCAGCCCCAGCATTTT. Translated: CASSLWENQPQHF.

The chain couples TRBV18 to TRBJ2-3; no reliable D call. Germline V gene sequence: CDR1 KGHSH, CDR2 LQKENI. This CDR3 region has 15 residues. V was cut by 2 bases and J by 0 bases, with 9 bases left in between. The CDR3 region has the DNA TGTGCCAGCTCACCAGGCCAGACTAGCACAGATACGCAGTATTTT. Translation gives CASSPGQTSTDTQYF.

This rearrangement joins TRBV6-1 to TRBJ1-5, with no clear D. The CDR3 totals 13 residues. Germline V gene sequence: CDR1 MNHNS, CDR2 SASEGT. V lost 5 bases and J 5 bases, leaving 10 bases between the germline ends. CDR3 protein: CASSFLEDQPQHF. In DNA form, the CDR3 reads TGTGCCAGCAGTTTCCTGGAGGATCAGCCCCAGCATTTT.

This sequence joins TRBV5-3 and TRBJ1-2; D possibly corresponds to TRBD1 (6 bases). TRBV5-3 is sorted into the ORF group, with uncertain function. The CDR3 extends over 15 amino acids. Deletions cut 0 bases from V and 8 bases from J, with 17 bases between. This CDR3 is CARSLVDRLTEGYTF. CDR3 coding DNA: TGTGCCAGAAGCTTGGTTGACAGGCTTACGGAGGGCTACACCTTC.

V is TRBV7-3 and J is TRBJ2-1; D might be TRBD2 (7 bases). The CDR3 sequence is 14 residues long. Germline CDR1 is SGHTA and CDR2 is FQGTGA. V was pared by 1 base and J by 10 bases, with 14 bases between. The CDR3 DNA reads as TGTGCCAGCAGCTTAATGGGGGGGCCCGAGGAGCAGTTCTTC. Translating it yields CASSLMGGPEEQFF. The full variable domain, in which reference TRBV7-3 and TRBJ2-1 provide the parts outside the CDR3, is GAGVSQTPSNKVTEKGKYVELRCDPISGHTALYWYRQSLGQGPEFLIYFQGTGAADDSGLPNDRFFAVRPEGSVSTLKIQRTERGDSAVYLCASSLMGGPEEQFFGPGTRLTVL.

V gene TRBV11-2 combines with J gene TRBJ2-1, with TRBD1 matching over 8 bases. V gave up 7 bases and J gave up 6 bases; unmatched junction bases: 11. The CDR3 spans 15 residues. Germline values: CDR1 SGHAT, CDR2 FQNNGV. The CDR3 loop reads CASTRTRTGPNEQFF. DNA for the CDR3: TGTGCCAGCACCCGGACCCGGACAGGGCCCAATGAGCAGTTCTTC. Combining the CDR3 with reference TRBV11-2 and TRBJ2-1 gives the whole variable domain EAGVAQSPRYKIIEKRQSVAFWCNPISGHATLYWYQQILGQGPKLLIQFQNNGVVDDSQLPKDRFSAERLKGVDSTLKIQPAKLEDSAVYLCASTRTRTGPNEQFFGPGTRLTVL.

This sequence joins TRBV10-2 and TRBJ1-2, with D tentatively TRBD1 (5 bases). V dropped 6 bases and J dropped 6 bases, with 11 bases sitting between them. The CDR3 spans 12 residues. The germline gives CDR1 WSHSY, CDR2 SAAADI. The CDR3, as DNA: TGCGCCAGCAGCCGGGGAGGGGATGGCTACACCTTC. Its translation: CASSRGGDGYTF.

The CDR3 coding sequence is TGTGCCAGCAGCTTAGATCGCAGCGGGAACACCGGGGAGCTGTTTTTT. Translated, it gives CASSLDRSGNTGELFF. The genes are TRBV11-2 and TRBJ2-2; TRBD2 is a possible D gene (5 bases). Germline CDR1 SGHAT, CDR2 FQNNGV. V lost 0 bases to trimming and J lost 1 base, with 9 bases between them. The CDR3 length is 16 residues. Combining the CDR3 with reference TRBV11-2 and TRBJ2-2 gives the whole variable domain EAGVAQSPRYKIIEKRQSVAFWCNPISGHATLYWYQQILGQGPKLLIQFQNNGVVDDSQLPKDRFSAERLKGVDSTLKIQPAKLEDSAVYLCASSLDRSGNTGELFFGEGSRLTVL.

The rearrangement joins TRBV11-3 to TRBJ1-6, with 10 bases fitting TRBD1. Germline CDR1 reads SGHNT; CDR2 reads YENEEA. The CDR3 extends over 15 amino acids. With 5 bases clipped from V and 10 bases from J, the junction kept 8 bases outside the gene matches. Here the CDR3 reads CASSPGTGDRSPLHF. CDR3 nucleotide sequence: TGTGCCAGCAGCCCCGGGACAGGGGATCGCTCACCCCTCCACTTT.

The chain employs TRBV11-3 and TRBJ2-1, with TRBD2 matching over 9 bases. Trimming removed 4 bases from V and 2 bases from J; junction bases left unmatched: 15. The CDR3 has 19 residues. Germline lookup yields CDR1 SGHNT and CDR2 YENEEA. The CDR3 DNA is TGTGCCAGCAGCTCACCAATCTCAGCGGGGGGACACACCTACAATGAGCAGTTCTTC. This gives the protein CASSSPISAGGHTYNEQFF.

V and J are TRBV10-3 and TRBJ2-6; D gene uncertain. CDR1 is ENHRY and CDR2 is SYGVKD in the germline V gene. This CDR3 is 15 amino acids long. V was trimmed by 0 bases and J by 0 bases, leaving 3 bases between them. This CDR3 is CAISESGSGANVLTF. The CDR3 bases are TGTGCCATCAGTGAGTCGGGCTCTGGGGCCAACGTCCTGACTTTC.

V is TRBV4-1 and J is TRBJ2-1, with TRBD2 identical over 8 bases. Germline loops: CDR1 MGHRA, CDR2 YSYEKL. Trimming removed 5 bases from V and 5 bases from J; junction bases left unmatched: 5. This CDR3 contains 14 residues. This CDR3 is CASSYWRGDNEQFF. The CDR3 DNA is TGCGCCAGCAGCTACTGGCGGGGGGACAATGAGCAGTTCTTC.